This T cell receptor (beta chain) was observed in a study of CD8 T cells in ankylosing spondylitis (dated by TCRdb to about 2017). About the full investigation: The study set out to find disease-linked TCR variants by profiling T cell receptor beta repertoires in ankylosing spondylitis patients and healthy donors. The full study cohort comprised roughly 24 ankylosing spondylitis patients and over a hundred healthy donors. Peripheral blood samples were taken, and synovial fluid was additionally collected from ankylosing spondylitis patients. What the research found in general, with its limitations: The disease-linked clones had a CD8+ phenotype and were found at relatively low frequencies in peripheral blood. According to the report, matched synovial fluid samples from ankylosing spondylitis patients were significantly enriched for the disease-linked clones. Some motif variants were previously reported in synovial fluid and blood of reactive arthritis patients, suggesting common disease-initiation mechanisms. A TCR beta motif made up of seven or eight highly homologous amino acid variants appeared to be characteristic of blood from ankylosing spondylitis patients.

From the cysteine through the phenylalanine, the CDR3 covers 15 amino acids. The only DNA kept is the CDR3, 45 bases in frame from the first base. Trimming takes 0 bases from V and 4 bases from J, and the germline ends sit 13 bases apart. As encoded in the germline V gene, CDR1 is SGHAT while CDR2 is FQNNGV. Instrument on record: Illumina HiSeq 2500. Quantitative 5'-RACE with molecular barcodes was the method used to prepare the TCR beta libraries. The study's own analysis went as follows. A new computational method, built on a probabilistic model of VDJ rearrangement, was used to identify disease-linked TCR variants. Clones were called with MiXCR by TCRdb after fastp trimmed the public reads at Q25, and only in-frame beta chains were retained. CDR3 protein duplicates are merged, each entry listing the most common genes and DNA. The V and J calls reflect TCRdb's pipeline rather than the authors' work. The sample table lists about 750,000 distinct CDR3 sequences, over 15% of them with a count of one. Around 19% of the sample is in the top ten clones.

In the case of this clonotype: Its antigen is not yet known. The record has no base qualities; no much larger clone is one base away.

The rearranged chain carries TRBV11-2 and TRBJ2-7; TRBD2 could be the D gene, as 5 bases match. Sequences were obtained from blood, either unsorted or a sorted T cell fraction (not recorded which). The receptor was isolated from a male donor with ankylosing spondylitis. DNA sequence: TGTGCCAGCAGCTTAGACCCTAGCAGGATTTACGAGCAGTACTTC. Its coded protein is CASSLDPSRIYEQYF.